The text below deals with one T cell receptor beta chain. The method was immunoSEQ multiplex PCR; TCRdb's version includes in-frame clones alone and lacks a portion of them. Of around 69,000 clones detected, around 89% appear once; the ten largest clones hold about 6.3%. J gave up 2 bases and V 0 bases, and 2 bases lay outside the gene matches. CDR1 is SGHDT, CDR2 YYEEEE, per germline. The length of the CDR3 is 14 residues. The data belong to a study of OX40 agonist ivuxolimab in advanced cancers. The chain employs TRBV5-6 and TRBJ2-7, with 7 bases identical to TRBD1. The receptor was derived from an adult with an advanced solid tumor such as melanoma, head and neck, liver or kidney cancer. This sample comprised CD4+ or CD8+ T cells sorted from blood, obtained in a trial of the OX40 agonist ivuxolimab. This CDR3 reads CASSLGGTAYEQYF. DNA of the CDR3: TGTGCCAGCAGCTTGGGGGGGACAGCCTACGAGCAGTACTTC. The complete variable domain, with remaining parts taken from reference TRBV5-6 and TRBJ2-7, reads DAGVTQSPTHLIKTRGQQVTLRCSPKSGHDTVSWYQQALGQGPQFIFQYYEEEERQRGNFPDRFSGHQFPNYSSELNVNALLLGDSALYLCASSLGGTAYEQYFGPGTRLTVT.